The 18 T cell receptor beta chains below come from one sample, sequenced in a study of cytomegalovirus exposure and HLA in healthy donors. Use of 60 Vbeta and 13 Jbeta primers characterized the PCR. Method: immunoSEQ multiplex PCR; TCRdb's copy keeps in-frame clones and lacks some. The sample lists more than 95,000 clones, approximately 12% occurring once. Sequenced material: PBMCs. The receptor source for this set is a man between 40 and 49 years old in good health and CMV-seropositive.

This chain uses TRBV7-6 with TRBJ2-3, with 9 bases fitting TRBD2. The CDR3 loop spans 14 amino acids. V lost 4 bases to trimming and J lost 5 bases; unmatched junction nucleotides: 4. The germline V gene encodes CDR1 SGHVS and CDR2 FNYEAQ. The CDR3 region is CASSSGSGGDTQYF. CDR3 nucleotides: TGTGCCAGCAGCTCCGGTAGCGGGGGAGATACGCAGTATTTT.

This clone was counted a few times. The rearrangement joins TRBV30 to TRBJ1-5; 9 positions agree with TRBD1. Unmatched junction bases numbered 7, after V lost 1 base and J lost 3 bases. CDR1 and CDR2 from the germline V gene are GTSNPN and SVGIG (reference sequence). This CDR3 is built from 16 residues. The CDR3 DNA reads TGTGCCTGGAGTGCGCCAGGGACAGGGTTCAATCAGCCCCAGCATTTT. Protein sequence: CAWSAPGTGFNQPQHF. Full variable domain (missing parts from reference TRBV30 and TRBJ1-5): SQTIHQWPATLVQPVGSPLSLECTVEGTSNPNLYWYRQAAGRGLQLLFYSVGIGQISSEVPQNLSASRPQDRQFILSSKKLLLSDSGFYLCAWSAPGTGFNQPQHFGDGTRLSIL.

The table lists this clone with a few counts. This chain uses TRBV10-3 with TRBJ1-2; TRBD1 is a possible D gene (5 bases). CDR1 and CDR2 (germline): ENHRY, SYGVKD. V dropped 6 bases and J dropped 3 bases, with 8 bases sitting between them. The CDR3 spans 12 residues. The CDR3 nucleotides read TGTGCCATCAGACAGGAGTACTATGGCTACACCTTC. The encoded protein is CAIRQEYYGYTF.

The V call is TRBV29-1, the J call TRBJ2-1; 14 bases fit TRBD2. Germline V CDR1 and CDR2: SQVTM, ANQGSEA. CDR3 length equals 14 residues. Losses at the gene ends were 7 bases for V and 10 bases for J; bases not matched to a gene: 9. In DNA, the CDR3 is TGCAGCGGGAAAGGACTAGCGGGAGGTCGCGAGCAGTTCTTC. It is translated as CSGKGLAGGREQFF.

V gene TRBV9 combines with J gene TRBJ2-3; tentative D call: TRBD1 (6 bases). Looked up from germline, CDR1 is SGDLS and CDR2 is YYNGEE. Trimming took off 0 bases at V and 0 bases at J, with 17 bases between the two ends. This CDR3 spans 18 amino acids. The CDR3 spells CASSVGDGTQLSTDTQYF. For the CDR3, the DNA is TGTGCCAGCAGCGTAGGGGATGGGACACAACTTAGCACAGATACGCAGTATTTT.

The chain has TRBV19 and TRBJ2-5, with 8 bases matching TRBD1. V shed 6 bases and J 5 bases; nucleotides not matched to a gene: 2. The germline V gene has CDR1 LNHDA and CDR2 SQIVND (reference sequence). The CDR3 runs 12 residues. CDR3 coding DNA: TGTGCCAGTAGCAGGACAGGGGAGACCCAGTACTTC. Translated: CASSRTGETQYF.

The gene calls are TRBV6-1 and TRBJ2-4; TRBD2 is a possible D gene (7 bases). The CDR3 extends over 15 amino acids. Germline V gene lookup returns CDR1 MNHNS and CDR2 SASEGT. V was cut by 10 bases and J by 10 bases, with 26 bases left in between. This chain's CDR3 is CAIVPAGEGPGIQYF. The CDR3 nucleotides are TGTGCCATCGTCCCTGCAGGGGAGGGCCCCGGGATTCAGTACTTC.

The chain uses TRBV7-3 and TRBJ2-5; tentative D call: TRBD1 (6 bases). This CDR3 spans 15 amino acids. Trimming left V 4 bases short and J 4 bases short, with 16 bases between. Germline assignment: CDR1 SGHTA and CDR2 FQGTGA. DNA of the CDR3: TGTGCCAGCAGCTCCTTGGGGGCTGGCGGAGAGACCCAGTACTTC. Translated: CASSSLGAGGETQYF.

V is TRBV7-9 and J is TRBJ2-1; 14 bases fit TRBD2. V lost 6 bases and J lost 9; bases outside the gene matches: 10. CDR1 and CDR2 from the germline V gene are SEHNR and FQNEAQ (reference sequence). The CDR3 has 16 residues. The CDR3 DNA is TGTGCCAGCAGTCCGGGACTAGCGGGAGTAGGGGGTGAGCAGTTCTTC. The encoded protein is CASSPGLAGVGGEQFF.

This chain joins TRBV5-1 and TRBJ2-1, with a tentative D call TRBD2 (6 bases). The CDR3 contains 12 residues. Germline V gene sequence: CDR1 SGHRS, CDR2 YFSETQ. V lost 4 bases and J lost 7, with 9 bases in between. CDR3 in amino acids: CASSPSVNEQFF. CDR3 in DNA: TGCGCCAGCAGCCCTAGCGTTAATGAGCAGTTCTTC.

The chain recombines TRBV27 with TRBJ2-7, with TRBD1 matching 7 bases. Germline CDR1 and CDR2: MNHEY and SMNVEV (reference sequence). The V gene end was trimmed by 3 bases and the J gene end by 2 bases; junction bases not matched to a gene: 10. The CDR3 is 16 amino acids. CDR3 bases: TGTGCCAGCAGTTTGACGCACACCGGGACAGCCTACGAGCAGTACTTC. This gives the protein CASSLTHTGTAYEQYF.

V gene TRBV10-3 combines with J gene TRBJ1-2; 9 nucleotides line up with TRBD1. Germline assignment: CDR1 ENHRY and CDR2 SYGVKD. CDR3 length: 13 amino acids. The J segment lost 8 bases and the V segment lost 7 bases, leaving 8 bases of the junction unmatched. CDR3 loop: CAIKGQGKPGYTF. The CDR3 DNA follows: TGTGCCATCAAAGGACAGGGGAAACCCGGCTACACCTTC.

This rearrangement joins TRBV23-1 to TRBJ2-7, with 8 bases matching TRBD2. TRBV23-1 is an ORF; its function is uncertain. The CDR3 loop spans 16 amino acids. V lost 8 bases, J lost 6 bases, and 18 bases stayed unmatched. The CDR3 DNA reads as TGCGCCAGCCCTCGGGAGGGACACCCTCTCGCGGCCGAGCAGTACTTC. Protein: CASPREGHPLAAEQYF.

The chain uses TRBV19 and TRBJ1-1; the match to TRBD1 covers 9 bases. V shed 2 bases and J 4 bases; nucleotides not matched to a gene: 8. In germline, CDR1 is LNHDA, CDR2 SQIVND (reference sequence). The CDR3 is 16 residues long. The CDR3 DNA is TGTGCCAGTAGTATAAGGGGGACAGGGTTGAGCACTGAAGCTTTCTTT. The encoded protein is CASSIRGTGLSTEAFF.

Turning to this clone: One end of the junction is discordant with germline, which a read error may explain. CDR3 bases: TGTGCCACCAGCGGAGACAGGGCTGAGACCCAGTACTTC. This codes for CATSGDRAETQYF. The chain joins TRBV15 to TRBJ2-5, with TRBD1 matching 7 bases. The CDR3 runs 13 residues. CDR1 LNHNV and CDR2 YYDKDF come from the germline V gene (reference sequence).

V usage is TRBV19 and J usage is TRBJ2-3, with D tentatively TRBD2 (5 bases). The germline V and J ends were trimmed by 1 base and 4 bases, with 6 bases remaining between them. The V gene's germline CDR1 is LNHDA and CDR2 SQIVND (reference sequence). This CDR3 region has 13 residues. CDR3 sequence: CASSIGTPDTQYF. The CDR3 nucleotides read TGTGCCAGTAGTATAGGGACTCCAGATACGCAGTATTTT.

This clone turned up a few times. V usage is TRBV6-1 and J usage is TRBJ1-1; TRBD1 is a possible D gene (6 bases). CDR1 is MNHNS and CDR2 is SASEGT in the germline V gene. The CDR3 contains 15 residues. With 6 bases removed from V and 0 bases from J, the gap between germline ends came to 14 bases. Here the CDR3 DNA reads TGTGCCAGCAGCAACGGGACATATTTGAACACTGAAGCTTTCTTT. This gives the protein CASSNGTYLNTEAFF.

The rearrangement uses TRBV2 and TRBJ1-2; D is uncertain. CDR1 is SNHLY and CDR2 is FYNNEI in the germline V gene. Trimming took 4 bases from V and 7 from J, leaving 13 bases between them. CDR3 length: 13 residues. The CDR3 DNA is TGTGCCAGCAGTGTACGGGAACTGGTTGGCTACACCTTC. Translated: CASSVRELVGYTF.